The 5 T cell receptor beta chains in this list originate from one sample, sequenced in a study of blood T cell repertoires in COVID-19. Data came from immunoSEQ multiplex PCR; TCRdb stores just in-frame clones and leaves some out. The sample records hundreds of thousands of clones, about 91% being singletons. Specimen: peripheral blood. The source is a woman between 25 and 40 years old who had recovered from COVID-19.

V usage is TRBV27 and J usage is TRBJ1-2; 7 bases map to TRBD1. V shed 2 bases, J shed 4 bases, and the junction held 4 bases outside the gene matches. CDR1 MNHEY and CDR2 SMNVEV come from the germline V gene (reference sequence). The CDR3 length is 14 residues. The CDR3 coding sequence is TGTGCCAGCAGTTTAGCGGGGACAGCCTATGGCTACACCTTC. It yields the protein CASSLAGTAYGYTF.

The V call is TRBV21-1, the J call TRBJ2-7; the tabulated D call, TRBD1, remains unverified against the DNA. TRBV21-1 is a documented pseudogene. The CDR3 sequence is 16 residues long. CDR3 sequence: CASSKDPGRVIHEQYF. The CDR3 region has the DNA TGTGCCAGCAGCAAAGATCCCGGCAGGGTGATCCACGAGCAGTACTTC.

This clone occurred once. CDR3 sequence (DNA): TGTGCCAGCAGCACCCAGGGTTTGTTGAACTATGGCTACACCTTC. Translating it yields CASSTQGLLNYGYTF. The chain links TRBV7-9 to TRBJ1-2, with D possibly matching TRBD1 (5 bases). The V gene lost 5 bases and the J gene lost 2 bases, with 15 bases spanning the gap. Germline V gives CDR1 SEHNR, CDR2 FQNEAQ (reference sequence). The CDR3 sequence is 15 residues long.

J is TRBJ2-6 and V is TRBV7-2; D is possibly TRBD2 (6 bases). V was clipped by 5 bases and J by 1 base, with 9 bases between them. CDR1 and CDR2 from the germline V gene are SGHTA and FQGNSA. The CDR3 extends over 15 amino acids. CDR3 DNA sequence: TGTGCCAGCAGCCCCGGGGGATCTGGGGCCAACGTCCTGACTTTC. Amino acid sequence: CASSPGGSGANVLTF.

The V and J genes are TRBV27 and TRBJ2-7; D remains unclear. The CDR3 length is 14 residues. Germline values: CDR1 MNHEY, CDR2 SMNVEV (reference sequence). V was pared by 5 bases and J by 1 base, with 12 bases between. The CDR3 region is CASSPLESSYEQYF. The CDR3, as DNA: TGTGCCAGCAGTCCTCTGGAGTCTTCCTACGAGCAGTACTTC.